The source of this TCR beta chain is a study of blood T cell repertoires in COVID-19 (dated by TCRdb to about 2020). At the level of the whole study: Samples covering the acute and convalescent phases of COVID-19 were provided by collaborators in the United States, Italy and Spain. The material from the prospective study consisted of cDNA or gDNA derived from T cells, B-cell-depleted T cells, or PBMCs. The dataset comprised deeply sampled blood TCRbeta repertoires from subjects exposed to, actively infected with, or recovered from COVID-19. A freely available public database, intended as a resource for researchers studying the immune response to SARS-CoV-2, is where the repertoires were released. The samples were drawn from the first 160 participants of the ongoing ImmuneRACE study and from over a thousand subjects provided by 6 global collaborators. A de-identified subject ID, COVID-19 status, age in years and sex were almost always included in the sample metadata. Where available, HLA class I and class II types were obtained from metadata supplied by the sample provider rather than from assay-based typing. Results and caveats for the whole study, not just this receptor: The amount of clinical and demographic metadata varied by source and participant and was provided uncurated.

Based on the germline V gene (reference sequence), the CDR1 and CDR2 sequences are GTSNPN and SVGIG. The V end gives up 2 bases and the J end 6 bases, leaving 1 base in the junction not matched to a gene. The CDR3 spans 11 residues, from the cysteine through the phenylalanine. Solely the CDR3 DNA is kept, with 33 bases framed from the first base. Whole blood was collected in K2EDTA tubes by collaborating institutions according to the institutions' own protocols. Collaborator samples were shipped for TCRbeta analysis as frozen whole blood, isolated PBMCs, or DNA extracted from either sample type. Turning to this clone: Its target antigen remains unknown. Per-base quality was not reported, and no clone a single base away is much larger than it.

TCRbeta CDR3 regions were amplified from genomic DNA by means of the immunoSEQ Assay, a bias-controlled multiplex PCR. In the source study's methods: The number of nucleated cells in each sample was estimated from the amplification of reference gene primers within the assay. To quantify the absolute abundance of each unique TCRbeta CDR3 rearrangement, sequence reads were collapsed and filtered. Productive Simpson clonality was computed per sample as the square root of Simpson's diversity index over productive rearrangements. The clones in this table, taken by TCRdb from immuneACCESS, are in-frame only. Not every clone is retained; where verified, under half of the shortfall comes from an unresolved V gene, and the cause of the rest is unknown. The V and J calls and clone size come from that table; D and trimming were worked out from the DNA. In this sample the table shows some 180,000 clones, approximately 80% of which occur a single time. 6% to 8.5% of the sample comes from the top ten.

The sequencing input was peripheral blood. The chain uses TRBV30 and TRBJ2-7; 7 bases in the middle match TRBD1. The source of this sequence is a human donor in a cohort sampled during active COVID-19. The DNA is TGTGCCTGGAGTCCAGGGGGCGAGCAGTACTTC. Its coded protein is CAWSPGGEQYF.